This TCR beta chain was observed in a study of blood T cell repertoires in COVID-19. There are 13 residues in the CDR3. Trimming at V came to 2 bases and at J to 6 bases, leaving 0 bases not matched to a gene. Original processing methods: By means of reference gene primer amplification, nucleated cell counts were estimated. Clones were read by immunoSEQ multiplex PCR, and TCRdb kept only the in-frame ones, dropping some. That table is the source of V, J and clone size, and D and trimming were worked out from the DNA. The sample has a few hundred thousand clones, about 86% seen once. The V gene is TRBV12-3 or TRBV12-4, the J gene TRBJ2-2; 7 bases are shared with TRBD1. The receptor was isolated from a middle-aged woman with acute COVID-19. Sample: PBMCs or T cells enriched from blood (not recorded which). This CDR3 is CASSLQGAGELFF. CDR3 bases: TGTGCCAGCAGTTTACAGGGGGCCGGGGAGCTGTTTTTT.